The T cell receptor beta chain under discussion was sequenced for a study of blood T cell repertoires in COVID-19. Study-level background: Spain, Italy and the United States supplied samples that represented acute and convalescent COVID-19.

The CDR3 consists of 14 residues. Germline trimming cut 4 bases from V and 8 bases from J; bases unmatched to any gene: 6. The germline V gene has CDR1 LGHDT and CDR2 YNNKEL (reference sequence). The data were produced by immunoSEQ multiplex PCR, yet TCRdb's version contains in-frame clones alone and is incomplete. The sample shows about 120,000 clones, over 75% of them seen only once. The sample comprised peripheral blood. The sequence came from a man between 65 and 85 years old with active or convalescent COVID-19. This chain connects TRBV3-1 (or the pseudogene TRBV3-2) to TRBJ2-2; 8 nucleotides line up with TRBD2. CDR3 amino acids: CASSPPGGEGELFF. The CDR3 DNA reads TGTGCCAGCAGCCCCCCGGGGGGGGAGGGGGAGCTGTTTTTT.